The entry below describes one T cell receptor beta chain. The antigen remains unidentified. The V gene end was trimmed by 6 bases and the J gene end by 3 bases; junction bases not matched to a gene: 4. Germline CDR1 reads SNHLY; CDR2 reads FYNNEI. This CDR3 is built from 16 residues. The data were taken from a study of cytomegalovirus exposure and HLA in healthy donors. General study findings and limits: Listed as cytomegalovirus-associated were more than 150 TCR beta chains.

Researchers ran the PCR with 60 Vbeta and 13 Jbeta primers. Clones were read by immunoSEQ multiplex PCR, and TCRdb kept only the in-frame ones, dropping some. There are around 300,000 clones in the sample; 80% to 90% occur only once, and roughly 2.3% lies in the top ten. The sequenced sample was PBMCs. The TCR originated in a woman between 18 and 29 years old in good health and CMV-seronegative. The chain carries TRBV2 and TRBJ2-3; 15 bases are a match to TRBD2. CDR3 amino acids: CASSRGLAGGTDTQYF. The CDR3 bases are TGTGCCAGCAGCAGGGGACTAGCGGGGGGTACAGATACGCAGTATTTT.